This TCR beta chain stems from a study of somatic mutations in cytotoxic T cells in rheumatoid arthritis. Overall study results and limits: CD8+ T-cell clonality did not differ significantly between rheumatoid arthritis patients and age-matched healthy controls.

To note about this clone: No antigen is known for it.

Repertoires were generated with immunoSEQ multiplex PCR, while TCRdb's copy carries only in-frame clones and drops some. The sample records under 7,000 clones, around four fifths being singletons. Sequencing was done on a sample of CD8+ T cells sorted from blood. This clonotype originated in an adult with rheumatoid arthritis.

In DNA form, the CDR3 reads TGTGCCAGCAGCTTAGATAGAGGGGCGGGGGATACGCAGTATTTT. Its protein is CASSLDRGAGDTQYF. The chain is built from TRBV11-3 and TRBJ2-3; D may be TRBD2 (6 bases). With 0 bases removed from V and 6 bases from J, the gap between germline ends came to 13 bases. The CDR3 runs to 15 residues. Germline V gene lookup returns CDR1 SGHNT and CDR2 YENEEA.